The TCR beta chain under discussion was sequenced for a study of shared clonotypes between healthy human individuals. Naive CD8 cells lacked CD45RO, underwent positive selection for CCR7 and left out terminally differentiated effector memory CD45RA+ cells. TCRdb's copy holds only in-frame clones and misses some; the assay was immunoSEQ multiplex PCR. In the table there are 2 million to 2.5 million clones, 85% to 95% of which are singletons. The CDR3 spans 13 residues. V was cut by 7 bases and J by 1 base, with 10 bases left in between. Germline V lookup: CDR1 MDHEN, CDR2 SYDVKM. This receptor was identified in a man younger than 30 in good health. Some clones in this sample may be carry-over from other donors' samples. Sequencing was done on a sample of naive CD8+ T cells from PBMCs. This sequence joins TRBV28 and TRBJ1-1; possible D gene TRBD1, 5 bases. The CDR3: CASIGRANTEAFF. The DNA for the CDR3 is TGTGCCAGCATAGGCAGGGCGAACACTGAAGCTTTCTTT.